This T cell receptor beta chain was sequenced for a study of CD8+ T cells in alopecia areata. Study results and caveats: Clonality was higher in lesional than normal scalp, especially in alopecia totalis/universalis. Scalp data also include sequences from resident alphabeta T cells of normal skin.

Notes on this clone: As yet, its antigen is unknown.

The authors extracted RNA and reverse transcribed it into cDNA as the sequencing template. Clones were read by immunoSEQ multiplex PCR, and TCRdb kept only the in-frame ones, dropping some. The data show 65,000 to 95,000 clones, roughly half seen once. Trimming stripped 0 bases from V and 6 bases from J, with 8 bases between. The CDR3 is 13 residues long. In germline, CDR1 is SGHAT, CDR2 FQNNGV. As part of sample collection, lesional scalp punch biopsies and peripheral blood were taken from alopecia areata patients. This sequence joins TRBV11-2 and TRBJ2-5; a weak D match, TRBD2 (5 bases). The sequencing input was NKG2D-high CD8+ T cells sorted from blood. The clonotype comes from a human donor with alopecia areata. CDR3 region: CASSLDPGKTQYF. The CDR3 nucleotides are TGTGCCAGCAGCTTAGATCCCGGGAAGACCCAGTACTTC.